This entry lists 7 T cell receptor beta chains sequenced from one sample in a study of cytomegalovirus exposure and HLA in healthy donors. PCR primers comprised 60 Vbeta and 13 Jbeta primers. Sequencing used immunoSEQ multiplex PCR; TCRdb keeps in-frame clones, though not all of them. The sample consists of approximately 220,000 clones, 75% to 80% of them appearing once. Sequencing was carried out using PBMCs. Source of these receptors: a man aged 18 to 30 in good health and CMV-seronegative.

V and J are TRBV19 and TRBJ1-1; no definite D call. The CDR3 has 14 amino acids. Trimming took off 1 base at V and 0 bases at J, with 6 bases between the two ends. Germline assignment: CDR1 LNHDA and CDR2 SQIVND (reference sequence). The CDR3 nucleotides are TGTGCCAGTAGTATAGCCCTAATGAACACTGAAGCTTTCTTT. It codes for CASSIALMNTEAFF.

V usage is TRBV5-1 and J usage is TRBJ2-2, with 7 bases matching TRBD1. CDR1 is SGHRS and CDR2 is YFSETQ in the germline V gene. The CDR3 is 17 amino acids. J gave up 6 bases and V 3 bases, and 14 bases lay outside the gene matches. The CDR3 loop reads CASSSHSRQGWAGELFF. Here the CDR3 DNA reads TGCGCCAGCAGCTCCCACTCCAGACAGGGCTGGGCCGGGGAGCTGTTTTTT.

A word on this clone: A junction end diverges from the germline sequence, so it may reflect a read error. The chain uses TRBV7-9 and TRBJ2-6; the match to TRBD1 covers 9 bases. The CDR3 consists of 16 residues. Germline assignment: CDR1 SEHNR and CDR2 FQNEAQ (reference sequence). The CDR3 loop reads CSSSSTGGTGANVLTF. CDR3 coding DNA: TGTTCCAGCAGCTCTACAGGGGGCACTGGGGCCAACGTCCTGACTTTC. Filled out from reference TRBV7-9 and TRBJ2-6, the complete variable domain reads DTGVSQNPRHKITKRGQNVTFRCDPISEHNRLYWYRQTLGQGPEFLTYFQNEAQLEKSRLLSDRFSAERPKGSFSTLEIQRTEQGDSAMYLCSSSSTGGTGANVLTFGAGSRLTVL.

The rearrangement joins TRBV19 to TRBJ1-2; D call uncertain. This CDR3 comprises 13 residues. In germline, CDR1 is LNHDA, CDR2 SQIVND (reference sequence). Trimming left V 1 base short and J 7 bases short, with 10 bases between. The CDR3 bases are TGTGCCAGTAGTATAGGAGGGTGGCGTGGCTACACCTTC. Amino acids: CASSIGGWRGYTF.

The chain is built from TRBV6-1 and TRBJ2-7, with 10 bases fitting TRBD1. Germline V CDR1 and CDR2: MNHNS, SASEGT. Losses at the gene ends were 9 bases for V and 3 bases for J; bases not matched to a gene: 5. The CDR3 sequence is 13 residues long. The CDR3 protein is CASDRDRGYEQYF. CDR3 sequence (DNA): TGTGCCAGTGACCGGGACAGGGGCTACGAGCAGTACTTC.

This chain links TRBV27 with TRBJ2-3; 10 nucleotides align to TRBD2. CDR3 size: 15 residues. V trimming: 1 base; J trimming: 6 bases; junction bases outside the gene matches: 4. In germline, CDR1 is MNHEY, CDR2 SMNVEV (reference sequence). DNA for the CDR3: TGTGCCAGCAGTTTATACGCTAGCGGGAGTGATACGCAGTATTTT. Amino acids: CASSLYASGSDTQYF.

J is TRBJ1-2 and V is TRBV9; 8 bases fit TRBD1. V dropped 4 bases and J dropped 4; count of bases not matched to a gene: 6. The CDR3 loop spans 14 amino acids. The germline V gene has CDR1 SGDLS and CDR2 YYNGEE. The CDR3: CASSPWTGTYGYTF. CDR3 nucleotides: TGTGCCAGCAGCCCTTGGACAGGGACCTATGGCTACACCTTC.